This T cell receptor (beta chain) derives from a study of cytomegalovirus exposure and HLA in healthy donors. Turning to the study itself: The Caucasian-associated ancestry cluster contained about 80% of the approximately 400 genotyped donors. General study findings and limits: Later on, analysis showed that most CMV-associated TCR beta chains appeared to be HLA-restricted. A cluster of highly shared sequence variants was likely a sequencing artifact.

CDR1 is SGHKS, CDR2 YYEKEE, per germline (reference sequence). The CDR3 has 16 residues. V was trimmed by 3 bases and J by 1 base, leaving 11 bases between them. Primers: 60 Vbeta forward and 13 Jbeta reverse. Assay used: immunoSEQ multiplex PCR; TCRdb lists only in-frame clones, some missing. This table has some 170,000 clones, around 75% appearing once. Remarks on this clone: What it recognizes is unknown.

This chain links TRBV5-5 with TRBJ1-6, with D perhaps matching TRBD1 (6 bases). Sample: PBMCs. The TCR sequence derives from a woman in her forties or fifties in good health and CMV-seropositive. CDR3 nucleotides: TGTGCCAGCAGCTGGGAGACAGGATCCTATAATTCACCCCTCCACTTT. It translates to CASSWETGSYNSPLHF.